This paragraph reports one T cell receptor (beta chain). Its antigen remains unidentified. Profiled with immunoSEQ multiplex PCR; TCRdb holds only in-frame clones, not every one. This table has a few hundred thousand clones, 92% appearing once. This entry belongs to a study of Ad26.COV2.S vaccination and SARS-CoV-2 variants. Background on the study: The donor participated in the COV1001 trial, in its Ad26.COV2.S arm. In the study, Ad26.COV2.S was injected intramuscularly once, or twice 56 days apart.

V gave up 4 bases and J gave up 1 base, with 14 bases separating them. CDR1 LNHDA and CDR2 SQIVND come from the germline V gene (reference sequence). The CDR3 length is 16 residues. The sample's treatment: roughly 20 received Ad26.COV2.S at low or high dose, single or two shots; about 5 received placebo; per-sample allocation not given. Collection of the samples took place on day 63 after the first injection of vaccine or placebo. The vaccine delivered Wuhan-strain SARS-CoV-2 spike through an Ad26 vector. Study-wide results and limits: Following vaccination, spike-specific CD8+ and CD4+ T cell responses reportedly exhibited substantial breadth.

Material: peripheral blood, obtained in a trial of Ad26.COV2.S vaccine versus placebo. This clonotype was obtained from a person aged 18-60 years who received the Ad26.COV2.S COVID-19 vaccine or a placebo. V gene TRBV19 combines with J gene TRBJ1-5, with D possibly being TRBD1 (6 bases). DNA for the CDR3: TGTGCCAGTAGTAGGGGGGGGCTCGGGAGCAATCAGCCCCAGCATTTT. Its translation: CASSRGGLGSNQPQHF.